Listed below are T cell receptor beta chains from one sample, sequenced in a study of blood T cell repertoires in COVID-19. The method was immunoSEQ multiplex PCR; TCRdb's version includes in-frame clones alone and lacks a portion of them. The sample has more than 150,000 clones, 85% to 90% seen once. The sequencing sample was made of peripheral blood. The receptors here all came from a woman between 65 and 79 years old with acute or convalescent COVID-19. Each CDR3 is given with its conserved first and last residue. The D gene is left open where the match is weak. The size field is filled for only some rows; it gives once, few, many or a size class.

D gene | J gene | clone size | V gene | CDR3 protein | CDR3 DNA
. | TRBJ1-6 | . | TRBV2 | CASSEIVSPLHF | TGTGCCAGCAGTGAAATCGTTTCACCCCTCCACTTT
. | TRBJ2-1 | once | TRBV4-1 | CASSREVASSYNEQFF | TGCGCCAGCAGCCGAGAGGTAGCCTCCTCCTACAATGAGCAGTTCTTC
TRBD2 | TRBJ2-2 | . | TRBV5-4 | CASSPGSGANTGELFF | TGTGCCAGCAGCCCTGGTAGCGGGGCGAACACCGGGGAGCTGTTTTTT
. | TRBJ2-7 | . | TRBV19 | CASSPSHYTTFRDEQYF | TGTGCCAGTAGTCCGTCTCATTATACGACATTTCGCGACGAGCAGTACTTC
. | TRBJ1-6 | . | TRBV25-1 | CASRAARVNSPLHF | TGTGCCAGCAGGGCGGCTCGGGTGAATTCACCCCTCCACTTT
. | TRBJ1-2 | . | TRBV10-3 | CAISGARDNGYTF | TGTGCCATCAGTGGGGCCAGGGACAATGGCTACACCTTC
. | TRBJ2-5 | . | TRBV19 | CASRSGEAETQYF | TGTGCCAGTAGGTCGGGGGAAGCGGAGACCCAGTACTTC
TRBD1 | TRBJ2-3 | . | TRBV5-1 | CASSSQGVGRDTQYF | TGCGCCAGCAGCTCTCAGGGGGTTGGTCGAGATACGCAGTATTTT
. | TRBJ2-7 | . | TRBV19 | CASKTLDSYEQYF | TGTGCCAGTAAAACCCTGGACAGCTACGAGCAGTACTTC
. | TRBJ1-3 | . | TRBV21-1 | CASSKGAGGNSGNTIYF | TGTGCCAGCAGCAAAGGGGCAGGGGGAAACTCTGGAAACACCATATATTTT
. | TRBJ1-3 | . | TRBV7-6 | CASSRDLPGNTIYF | TGTGCCAGCAGCCGAGACTTGCCTGGAAACACCATATATTTT
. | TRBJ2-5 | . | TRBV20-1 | CSASGDRGYQETQYF | TGCAGTGCTAGTGGAGATAGGGGTTACCAAGAGACCCAGTACTTC
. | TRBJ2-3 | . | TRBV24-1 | CATSREQASEGVLTDTQYF | TGTGCCACCAGTAGGGAACAGGCCTCAGAAGGGGTTCTCACAGATACGCAGTATTTT
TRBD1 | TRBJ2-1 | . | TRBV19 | CASTSSGGHEQFF | TGTGCCAGTACGTCGTCAGGGGGCCATGAGCAGTTCTTC
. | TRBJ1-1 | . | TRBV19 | CASTTISSTEAFF | TGTGCCAGTACCACAATAAGTTCGACTGAAGCTTTCTTT
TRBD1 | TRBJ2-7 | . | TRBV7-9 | CASSAEDRGPTYEQYF | TGTGCCAGCAGCGCAGAAGACAGGGGGCCTACCTACGAGCAGTACTTC
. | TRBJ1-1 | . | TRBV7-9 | CASSLAFSNTEAFF | TGTGCCAGCAGCTTAGCCTTTTCGAACACTGAAGCTTTCTTT
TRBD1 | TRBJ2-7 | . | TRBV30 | CACSRQGSSYEQYF | TGTGCCTGTAGCCGACAGGGGAGCTCCTACGAGCAGTACTTC
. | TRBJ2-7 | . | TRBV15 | CATSRDLGRAYEQYF | TGTGCCACCAGCAGAGATCTTGGCAGGGCCTACGAGCAGTACTTC